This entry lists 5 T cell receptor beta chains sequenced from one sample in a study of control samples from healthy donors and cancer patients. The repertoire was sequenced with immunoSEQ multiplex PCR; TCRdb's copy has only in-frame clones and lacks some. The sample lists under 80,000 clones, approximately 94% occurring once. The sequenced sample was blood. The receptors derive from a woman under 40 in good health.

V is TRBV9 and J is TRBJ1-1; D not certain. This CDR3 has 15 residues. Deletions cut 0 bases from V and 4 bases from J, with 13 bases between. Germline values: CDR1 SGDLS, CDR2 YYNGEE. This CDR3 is CASSVADGPSTEAFF. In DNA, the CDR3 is TGTGCCAGCAGCGTAGCTGACGGCCCGAGCACTGAAGCTTTCTTT. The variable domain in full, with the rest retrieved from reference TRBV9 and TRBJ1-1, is DSGVTQTPKHLITATGQRVTLRCSPRSGDLSVYWYQQSLDQGLQFLIQYYNGEERAKGNILERFSAQQFPDLHSELNLSSLELGDSALYFCASSVADGPSTEAFFGQGTRLTVV.

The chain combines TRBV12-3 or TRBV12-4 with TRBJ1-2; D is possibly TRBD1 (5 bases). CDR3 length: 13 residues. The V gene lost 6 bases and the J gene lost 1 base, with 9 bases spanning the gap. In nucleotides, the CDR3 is TGTGCCAGCAGCCAGGGAGGTAACTATGGCTACACCTTC. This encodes CASSQGGNYGYTF.

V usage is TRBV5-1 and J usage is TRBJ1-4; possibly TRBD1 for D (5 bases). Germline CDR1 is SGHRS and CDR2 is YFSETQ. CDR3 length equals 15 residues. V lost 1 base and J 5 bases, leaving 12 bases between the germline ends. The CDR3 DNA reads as TGCGCCAGCAGCTTGTTTAGGGGTGAAAATGAAAAACTGTTTTTT. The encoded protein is CASSLFRGENEKLFF.

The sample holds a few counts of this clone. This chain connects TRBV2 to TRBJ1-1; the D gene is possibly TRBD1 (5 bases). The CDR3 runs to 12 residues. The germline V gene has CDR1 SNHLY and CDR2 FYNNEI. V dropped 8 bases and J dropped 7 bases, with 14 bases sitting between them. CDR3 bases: TGTGCCAGCTCGGGGCAGGGATTTGAAGCTTTCTTT. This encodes CASSGQGFEAFF.

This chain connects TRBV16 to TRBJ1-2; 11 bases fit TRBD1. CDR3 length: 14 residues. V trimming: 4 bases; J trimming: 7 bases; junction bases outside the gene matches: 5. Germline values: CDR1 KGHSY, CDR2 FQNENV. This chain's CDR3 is CASSPGTGGGGYTF. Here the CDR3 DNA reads TGTGCCAGCAGCCCCGGGACAGGGGGAGGTGGCTACACCTTC.